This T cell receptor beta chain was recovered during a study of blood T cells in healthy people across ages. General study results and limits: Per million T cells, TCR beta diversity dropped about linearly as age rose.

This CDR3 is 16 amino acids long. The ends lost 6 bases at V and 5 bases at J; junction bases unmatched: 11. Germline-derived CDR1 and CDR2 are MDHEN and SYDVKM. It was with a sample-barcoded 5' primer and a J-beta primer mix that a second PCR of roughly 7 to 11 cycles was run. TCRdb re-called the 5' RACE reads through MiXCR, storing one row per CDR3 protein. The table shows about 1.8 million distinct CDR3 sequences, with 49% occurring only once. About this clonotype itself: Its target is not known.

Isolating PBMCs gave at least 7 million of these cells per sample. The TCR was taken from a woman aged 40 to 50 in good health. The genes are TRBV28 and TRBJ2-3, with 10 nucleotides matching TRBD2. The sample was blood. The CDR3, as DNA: TGTGCCAGCAGGGAACCGTCTAGCGGGGGAATAGATACGCAGTATTTT. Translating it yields CASREPSSGGIDTQYF.